This entry lists 17 T cell receptor beta chains sequenced from one sample in a study of blood T cell repertoires in COVID-19. The assay was immunoSEQ multiplex PCR, and TCRdb's table has in-frame clones only and misses some. The table lists 200,000 to 300,000 clones, under 90% of them singletons, with 3.5% to 4% in the top ten. Sequencing input: PBMCs or T cells enriched from blood (not recorded which). The source of these receptors is a woman in her twenties or thirties with acute COVID-19.

This clone has a single count. This sample includes further DNA sequences coding for the same CDR3. The rearrangement uses TRBV27 and TRBJ2-7; possible D gene TRBD2, 5 bases. In germline, CDR1 is MNHEY, CDR2 SMNVEV (reference sequence). Trimming pared 3 bases from V and 6 bases from J, leaving 12 bases between. This CDR3 comprises 13 residues. CDR3 loop: CASSLGRAGEQYF. Here the CDR3 DNA reads TGTGCCAGCAGTTTGGGAAGGGCGGGCGAGCAGTACTTC.

This rearrangement joins TRBV10-1 to TRBJ2-7, with 11 bases that match TRBD2. The trim removed 0 bases at V and 5 bases at J, leaving 12 bases unmatched. Germline V CDR1 and CDR2: WNHNN, SYGVQD (reference sequence). This CDR3 region has 18 residues. CDR3 loop: CASSESAREGLAVDEQYF. The CDR3 DNA follows: TGCGCCAGCAGTGAGTCGGCCCGAGAGGGACTAGCGGTTGACGAGCAGTACTTC.

The CDR3 is CAIGQKGSGVEETQYF. The CDR3 DNA reads as TGTGCCATCGGCCAGAAGGGCAGCGGGGTAGAAGAGACCCAGTACTTC. The chain has TRBV10-3 and TRBJ2-5, with 7 bases identical to TRBD2. The CDR3 sequence is 16 residues long. Per the germline V gene, CDR1 is ENHRY and CDR2 is SYGVKD. Trimming cost V 8 bases and J 3 bases; bases outside gene matches: 15.

V and J are TRBV4-2 and TRBJ2-1; D might be TRBD1 (6 bases). The CDR3 is 15 amino acids. Germline V lookup: CDR1 LGHNA, CDR2 YNFKEQ. Between the trimmed V and J ends, which lost 1 base and 5 bases, there was a span of 12 bases. The CDR3 protein is CASSQAGSGDNEQFF. CDR3 DNA sequence: TGTGCCAGCAGCCAAGCGGGTTCAGGGGACAATGAGCAGTTCTTC.

The rearrangement uses TRBV5-1 and TRBJ1-5; 8 bases agree with TRBD1. The CDR3 sequence is 15 residues long. J gave up 6 bases and V 0 bases, and 5 bases lay outside the gene matches. CDR1 is SGHRS, CDR2 YFSETQ, per germline. The CDR3 loop is CASSLEGRGLQPQHF. CDR3 sequence (DNA): TGCGCCAGCAGCTTGGAGGGCAGGGGGCTTCAGCCCCAGCATTTT.

The chain carries TRBV27 and TRBJ2-7; a possible D gene is TRBD2 (5 bases). The length of the CDR3 is 13 residues. The germline V and J ends were trimmed by 6 bases and 2 bases, with 11 bases remaining between them. Germline CDR1 MNHEY, CDR2 SMNVEV (reference sequence). Written as DNA, the CDR3 is TGTGCCAGCAGACACACCGGGGCCTACGAGCAGTACTTC. Translation: CASRHTGAYEQYF.

V is TRBV29-1 and J is TRBJ1-2, with D perhaps TRBD1 (6 bases). CDR3 length: 14 amino acids. V was clipped by 8 bases and J by 8 bases, with 24 bases between them. Germline CDR1 and CDR2: SQVTM and ANQGSEA. The CDR3 DNA reads as TGCAGCCTTAGGGGACCGACAGGATCGGAGGGCTACACCTTC. The encoded protein is CSLRGPTGSEGYTF.

The chain combines TRBV28 with TRBJ1-2, with D uncertain. CDR3 size: 14 residues. The germline V gene encodes CDR1 MDHEN and CDR2 SYDVKM. Trimming left V 5 bases short and J 0 bases short, with 10 bases between. The CDR3 here is CASSPTAPNYGYTF. The CDR3 DNA sequence: TGTGCCAGCAGTCCCACAGCCCCTAACTATGGCTACACCTTC.

This clone was seen more than once but under ten times. The J gene is TRBJ1-4, the V gene TRBV7-9; unclear D gene. Trimming shortened V by 11 bases and J by 8 bases, and 21 bases separated the two germline ends. The CDR3 runs to 14 residues. Germline V CDR1 and CDR2: SEHNR, FQNEAQ (reference sequence). CDR3 in DNA: TGTGCCTGCTCTCCGGCCCTCGAGAGGGAAAAACTGTTTTTT. Amino acids: CACSPALEREKLFF.

The chain uses TRBV5-1 and TRBJ1-3, with TRBD1 matching 8 bases. The CDR3 spans 15 residues. Germline V lookup: CDR1 SGHRS, CDR2 YFSETQ. V shed 2 bases, J shed 4 bases, and the junction held 5 bases outside the gene matches. The chain's CDR3 is CASSFAGGAGNTIYF. The CDR3 nucleotides read TGCGCCAGCAGCTTCGCAGGGGGCGCGGGAAACACCATATATTTT.

The rearrangement links TRBV27 to TRBJ1-6, with no clear D. The CDR3 totals 13 residues. The germline V gene encodes CDR1 MNHEY and CDR2 SMNVEV (reference sequence). V dropped 6 bases and J dropped 6 bases, with 9 bases sitting between them. The CDR3 bases are TGTGCCAGCAGAGGTGACTTTAATTCACCCCTCCACTTT. This sequence encodes CASRGDFNSPLHF.

The chain uses TRBV5-1 and TRBJ2-5; no reliable D call. Trimming took off 0 bases at V and 1 base at J, with 7 bases between the two ends. Germline V gives CDR1 SGHRS, CDR2 YFSETQ. CDR3 size: 14 residues. CDR3 in amino acids: CASSLGGSQETQYF. The CDR3 DNA follows: TGCGCCAGCAGCTTGGGCGGCTCCCAAGAGACCCAGTACTTC.

The CDR3 is CASSFGGTGRTYEQYF. CDR3 in DNA: TGTGCCAGCAGCTTCGGTGGGACAGGGAGAACCTACGAGCAGTACTTC. The V and J genes are TRBV5-5 and TRBJ2-7, with 9 bases matching TRBD1. After removal of 2 bases from V and 2 bases from J, the junction contained 8 bases not matched to a gene. Germline lookup yields CDR1 SGHKS and CDR2 YYEKEE (reference sequence). This CDR3 is 16 amino acids long.

The V gene is TRBV5-4, the J gene TRBJ2-3, with 9 bases fitting TRBD2. The CDR3 is 16 amino acids. With 0 bases clipped from V and 2 bases from J, the junction kept 4 bases outside the gene matches. Germline CDR1 reads SGHNT; CDR2 reads YYREEE (reference sequence). In DNA, the CDR3 is TGTGCCAGCAGCTTGGGGGGACTAGCCGTCACAGATACGCAGTATTTT. Protein product: CASSLGGLAVTDTQYF. Variable domain in full (rest from reference TRBV5-4 and TRBJ2-3): ETGVTQSPTHLIKTRGQQVTLRCSSQSGHNTVSWYQQALGQGPQFIFQYYREEENGRGNFPPRFSGLQFPNYSSELNVNALELDDSALYLCASSLGGLAVTDTQYFGPGTRLTVL.

The chain has TRBV7-8 and TRBJ1-4, with TRBD1 identical over 7 bases. V lost 2 bases and J lost 6; bases outside the gene matches: 21. This CDR3 has 20 amino acids. Looked up from germline, CDR1 is SGHVS and CDR2 is FQNEAQ. The CDR3 spells CASSLSPSPRRGQGDEKLFF. The DNA for the CDR3 is TGTGCCAGCAGCTTATCCCCATCGCCACGTAGGGGGCAGGGGGATGAAAAACTGTTTTTT.

V gene TRBV5-1 combines with J gene TRBJ1-1; D perhaps matches TRBD1 (6 bases). V lost 0 bases and J lost 4, with 13 bases in between. The CDR3 is 15 residues long. CDR1 and CDR2 (germline): SGHRS, YFSETQ. CDR3 in amino acids: CASSLAQGMGTEAFF. DNA of the CDR3: TGCGCCAGCAGCTTGGCCCAGGGGATGGGCACTGAAGCTTTCTTT. The entire variable domain, with the rest obtained from reference TRBV5-1 and TRBJ1-1, is as follows: KAGVTQTPRYLIKTRGQQVTLSCSPISGHRSVSWYQQTPGQGLQFLFEYFSETQRNKGNFPGRFSGRQFSNSRSEMNVSTLELGDSALYLCASSLAQGMGTEAFFGQGTRLTVV.

The chain is built from TRBV7-6 and TRBJ1-6; D possibly corresponds to TRBD1 (6 bases). This CDR3 comprises 15 residues. Germline V lookup: CDR1 SGHVS, CDR2 FNYEAQ. Deletions cut 5 bases from V and 10 bases from J, with 18 bases between. The CDR3 coding sequence is TGTGCCAGCAGCCCCCCTGGGGGGGCAGCATCACCCCTCCACTTT. It specifies CASSPPGGAASPLHF.